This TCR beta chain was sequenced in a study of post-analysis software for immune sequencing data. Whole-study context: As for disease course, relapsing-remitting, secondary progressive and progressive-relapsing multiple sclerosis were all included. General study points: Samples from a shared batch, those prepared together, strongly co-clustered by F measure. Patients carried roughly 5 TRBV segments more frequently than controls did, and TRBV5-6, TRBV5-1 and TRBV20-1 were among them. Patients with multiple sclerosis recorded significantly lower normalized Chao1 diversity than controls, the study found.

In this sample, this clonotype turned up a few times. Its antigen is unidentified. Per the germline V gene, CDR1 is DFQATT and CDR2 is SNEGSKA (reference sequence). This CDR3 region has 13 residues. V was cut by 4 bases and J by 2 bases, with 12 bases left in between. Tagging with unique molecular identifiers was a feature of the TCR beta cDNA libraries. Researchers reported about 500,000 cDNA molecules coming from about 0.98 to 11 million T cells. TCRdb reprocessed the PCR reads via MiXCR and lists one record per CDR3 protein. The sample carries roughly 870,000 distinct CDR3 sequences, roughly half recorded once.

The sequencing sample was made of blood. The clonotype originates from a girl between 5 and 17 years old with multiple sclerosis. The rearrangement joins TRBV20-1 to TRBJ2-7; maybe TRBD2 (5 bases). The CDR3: CSAKNGVPYEQYF. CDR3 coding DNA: TGCAGTGCTAAAAACGGGGTTCCCTACGAGCAGTACTTC.